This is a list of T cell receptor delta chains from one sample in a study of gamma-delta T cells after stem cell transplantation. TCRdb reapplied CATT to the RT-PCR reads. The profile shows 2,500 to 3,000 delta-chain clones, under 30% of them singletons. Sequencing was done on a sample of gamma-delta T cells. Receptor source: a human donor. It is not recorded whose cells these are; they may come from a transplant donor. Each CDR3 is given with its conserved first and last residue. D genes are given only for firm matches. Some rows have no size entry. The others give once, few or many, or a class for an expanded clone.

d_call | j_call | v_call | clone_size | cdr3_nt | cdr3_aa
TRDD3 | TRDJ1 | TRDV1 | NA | TGTGCTCTTGGGGATCAGCGCGGCTTCCGGAGGATACGCGGGAGTAAACTCATCTTT | CALGDQRGFRRIRGSKLIF
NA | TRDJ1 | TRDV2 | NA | TGTGCCCGTGGCTTTAAGTACACCGATAAACTCATCTTT | CARGFKYTDKLIF
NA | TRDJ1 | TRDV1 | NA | TGTGCTCTTGGGGAAAGTCGTCGCACAAGGGGGCTAGAGGGTAAACTCATCTTT | CALGESRRTRGLEGKLIF
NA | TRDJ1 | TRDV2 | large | TGTGCCTGTGACACCCTGGAACGGATCGTTTACACCGATAAACTCATCTTT | CACDTLERIVYTDKLIF
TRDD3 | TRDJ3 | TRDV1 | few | TGTGCTCTTGGGGAACTCTTTCCTACGTACCTACAATACTGGGGGATACGATCCTGGGACACCCGACGGATGTTTTTC | CALGELFPTYLQYWGIRSWDTRRMFF
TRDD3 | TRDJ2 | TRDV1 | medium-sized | TGTGCTCTTGGGGAACCCTGGCTCCCTCGAGGGACTGGGGGATACCCTCGGGCTTTGACAGCACAACTCTTCTTT | CALGEPWLPRGTGGYPRALTAQLFF
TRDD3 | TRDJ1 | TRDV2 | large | TGTGCCTGTGACACCAAAGGTTCTATACTGGGGGCTTACACCGATAAACTCATCTTT | CACDTKGSILGAYTDKLIF
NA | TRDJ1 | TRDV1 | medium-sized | TGTGCTTACGGCCGCGGCGCGCTGGAGTCTGTCACCGATAAACTCATCTTT | CAYGRGALESVTDKLIF
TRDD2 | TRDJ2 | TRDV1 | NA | TGTGCTCTTGGGAAAAGAAGAGCCTTCCTACGCTTTACTGGTACAGCACAACTCTTCTTT | CALGKRRAFLRFTGTAQLFF
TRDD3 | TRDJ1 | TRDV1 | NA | TGTGCTCTTGGGGACGGGGTCGACTTCCTACGTGGGGGATACTCGGGGGTAGGCCTCATCTTT | CALGDGVDFLRGGYSGVGLIF
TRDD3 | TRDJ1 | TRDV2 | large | TGTGCCTGTGACTCCCTGGGGGACACCGATAAACTCATCTTT | CACDSLGDTDKLIF
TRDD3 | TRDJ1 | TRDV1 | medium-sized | TGTGCTCTTGGGGAACTAGGTTGGCGGTACTGGGGGATACCTCGCATCGATAAACTCATCTTT | CALGELGWRYWGIPRIDKLIF
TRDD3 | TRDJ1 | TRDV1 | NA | TGTGCTCTTGGGGAACCCCTATTACTGGGGGATTACACCGATAAACTCATCTTT | CALGEPLLLGDYTDKLIF
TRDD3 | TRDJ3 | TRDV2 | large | TGTGCCTGTGACGTACTGGGGGATTCCTGGGACACCCGACAGATGTTTTTC | CACDVLGDSWDTRQMFF
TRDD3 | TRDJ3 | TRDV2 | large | TGTGCCTGTGACATGTACTGGGGGACCTCCTGGGACACCCGACAGATGTTTTTC | CACDMYWGTSWDTRQMFF
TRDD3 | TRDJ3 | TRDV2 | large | TGTGCCTGTGACTACTGGGGGAGCTCCTGGGACACCCGACAGATGTTTTTC | CACDYWGSSWDTRQMFF
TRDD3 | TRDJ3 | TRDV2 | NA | TGTGCCTGTGAGACCGGAGTGGGGGATACGCGGCTCTGGGACACCCGACAGATGTTTTTC | CACETGVGDTRLWDTRQMFF
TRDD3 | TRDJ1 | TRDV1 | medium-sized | TGTGCTCTTGGGGGCTCGAGCTTTCTTCTAACCGGGGGATACACGTACACCGATAAACTCATCTTT | CALGGSSFLLTGGYTYTDKLIF
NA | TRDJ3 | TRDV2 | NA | TGTGCCTGTGACACCGGAGTTCGGGCACTCTCCCGGGACACCCGACAGATGTTTTTC | CACDTGVRALSRDTRQMFF
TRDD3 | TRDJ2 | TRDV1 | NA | TGTGCTCTTGGGGAAATAAGATCCTACTGGGGGACCCCTTTGACAGCAAAACTCTTCTTT | CALGEIRSYWGTPLTAKLFF
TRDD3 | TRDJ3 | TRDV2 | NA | TGTGCCTGTGACACCGCGGTGGGGGACTTAATCTCCTGTGACACCCGCCAGATGTTTTTC | CACDTAVGDLISCDTRQMFF
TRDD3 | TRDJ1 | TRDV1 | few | TGTGCTCTTGGGGTCCCCACCCTCTTTTTGGGGGATACAACCTGCACCGATAAACTCATCTTT | CALGVPTLFLGDTTCTDKLIF
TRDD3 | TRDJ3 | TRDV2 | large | TGTGCCTGTTCCGTACTGGGGGATACGGGCTCCTGGGACACCCGACAGATGTTTTTC | CACSVLGDTGSWDTRQMFF
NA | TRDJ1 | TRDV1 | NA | TGTGCTCTTGGGGAACTCCCCATCCTACCCCACACCGATAAACTCATCTTT | CALGELPILPHTDKLIF
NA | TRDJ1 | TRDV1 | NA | TGTGCTCTTGGGGACACCCATTCCTACTTAGACTGGGGGTTCGATAAACTCATCTTT | CALGDTHSYLDWGFDKLIF
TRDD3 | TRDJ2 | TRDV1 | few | TGTGCTCTTGGGGAAGGATGCCTCCCCTCGCTGGACTGGGGGATACAAGGGACAGTACAACTCTTCTTT | CALGEGCLPSLDWGIQGTVQLFF
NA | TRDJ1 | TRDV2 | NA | TGTGCCTGCGCCACCCGGAATCCTCCTTACTGGGTGATAAGTCTCTACACCGATAAACTCATCTTT | CACATRNPPYWVISLYTDKLIF
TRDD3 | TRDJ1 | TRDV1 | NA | TGTGCTCTTGGGGAGCCTATAGGGGGATACTCCCAGTACACCGATAAACTCATCTTT | CALGEPIGGYSQYTDKLIF
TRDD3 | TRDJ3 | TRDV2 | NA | TGTGCCTGTGACACCGTCCTGGGGGATACGTATTGCTCCTGCGACACCCGACAGATGTTTTTC | CACDTVLGDTYCSCDTRQMFF
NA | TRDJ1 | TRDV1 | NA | TGTGCTCTTGGGGAACTTGGTCAGTCGCTGGGTGCCCACAACGATAAACTCATCTTT | CALGELGQSLGAHNDKLIF
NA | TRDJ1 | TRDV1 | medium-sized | TGTGCTCTTGGTACAAATCCGGGGAGAGATACGCGCACCGATAAACTCATCTTT | CALGTNPGRDTRTDKLIF
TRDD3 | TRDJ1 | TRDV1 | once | TGTGCTCTTGGGGAACGCCCGTTCCTACACTGGGGGATACCTACCTACACCGATAAACTCATCTTT | CALGERPFLHWGIPTYTDKLIF
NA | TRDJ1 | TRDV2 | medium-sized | TGTGCCTGTGACGCCCTGGGGAGATACACCGATAAACTCATCTTT | CACDALGRYTDKLIF
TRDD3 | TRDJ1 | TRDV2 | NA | TGTGCCTGTGACGCGATCTACTGGGGGATACAGGGTTCGTACACCGATAAACCCATCTTT | CACDAIYWGIQGSYTDKPIF
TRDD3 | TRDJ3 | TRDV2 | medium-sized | TGTGCCTGTGAGTCTCTGGGGGCCTCGTTCTCCTGGGACACCCGACAGATGTTTTTC | CACESLGASFSWDTRQMFF
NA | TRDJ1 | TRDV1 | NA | TGTGCTCTTGTGATCCCGTCCGGCCATAAACTCATCTTT | CALVIPSGHKLIF